The 2 T cell receptor beta chains below were found in one sample sequenced in a study of OX40 agonist ivuxolimab in advanced cancers. Some clones are missing from TCRdb's copy, which holds only in-frame ones; the method was immunoSEQ multiplex PCR. This table has 11,000 to 15,000 clones, more than 80% appearing once. Sequenced material: CD4+ or CD8+ T cells sorted from blood, taken in a trial of the OX40 agonist ivuxolimab. All receptors derive from an adult with an advanced solid tumor such as melanoma, head and neck, liver or kidney cancer.

This clone has only one observation. The V gene is TRBV7-6, the J gene TRBJ2-7, with 10 bases aligning to TRBD1. The trim removed 5 bases at V and 0 bases at J, leaving 4 bases unmatched. The CDR3 is 15 residues long. Germline values: CDR1 SGHVS, CDR2 FNYEAQ. CDR3 in amino acids: CASSQTGGASYEQYF. In DNA form, the CDR3 reads TGTGCCAGCAGCCAGACAGGGGGCGCCTCCTACGAGCAGTACTTC.

The J gene is TRBJ2-1, the V gene TRBV6-1, with TRBD2 matching 7 bases. Germline V gives CDR1 MNHNS, CDR2 SASEGT. The ends lost 4 bases at V and 5 bases at J; junction bases unmatched: 11. The CDR3 covers 16 residues. The CDR3 sequence is CASSGLLAAYNNEQFF. CDR3 bases: TGTGCCAGCAGTGGCCTCCTAGCGGCCTACAACAATGAGCAGTTCTTC.